What follows are 6 T cell receptor beta chains derived from one specimen sequenced in a study of Ad26.COV2.S vaccination and SARS-CoV-2 variants. Regarding treatment: around 19 received Ad26.COV2.S at low or high dose, single or two shots; roughly five received placebo; per-sample allocation not given. Sampling occurred on day 63 after the first vaccine or placebo injection. The method was immunoSEQ multiplex PCR; TCRdb's version includes in-frame clones alone and lacks a portion of them. The table has 400,000 to 450,000 clones, approximately 92% seen once. Sequencing was performed on peripheral blood, taken in a trial of Ad26.COV2.S vaccine versus placebo. Receptors were obtained from a person between 18 and 65 years old who received the Ad26.COV2.S COVID-19 vaccine or a placebo.

The chain links TRBV6-5 to TRBJ2-3; D uncertain. This CDR3 spans 14 amino acids. Germline V lookup: CDR1 MNHEY, CDR2 SVGAGI. Trimming shortened V by 0 bases and J by 2 bases, and 6 bases separated the two germline ends. CDR3 sequence reads: CASSYSINTDTQYF. The CDR3 DNA reads as TGTGCCAGCAGTTACTCGATAAACACAGATACGCAGTATTTT.

This chain links TRBV5-6 with TRBJ2-1; TRBD2 agrees at 10 bases. The CDR3 extends over 15 amino acids. Germline CDR1 reads SGHDT; CDR2 reads YYEEEE. After removal of 5 bases from V and 4 bases from J, the junction contained 6 bases not matched to a gene. The CDR3 nucleotides read TGTGCCAGCAGTTATCCTAGCGGGAGTTACAATGAGCAGTTCTTC. Translation: CASSYPSGSYNEQFF.

This chain joins TRBV28 and TRBJ1-2, with D possibly TRBD1 on 5 matching bases. Germline V gene data show CDR1 as MDHEN and CDR2 as SYDVKM. The CDR3 contains 16 residues. V lost 6 bases and J lost 6, with 23 bases in between. Here the CDR3 reads CASSLRPGRGMDGYTF. CDR3 DNA sequence: TGTGCCAGCAGCTTACGCCCCGGAAGGGGAATGGATGGCTACACCTTC.

DNA for the CDR3: TGTGCCATCAGTGAGCCGCAGCCCTACGAGCAGTACTTC. Protein sequence: CAISEPQPYEQYF. The V gene is TRBV10-3, the J gene TRBJ2-7; D ambiguous. There are 13 residues in the CDR3. Per the germline V gene, CDR1 is ENHRY and CDR2 is SYGVKD. V was clipped by 2 bases and J by 2 bases, with 7 bases between them.

This clone came up a few times. The rearrangement joins TRBV5-1 to TRBJ1-5; 10 bases match TRBD1. This CDR3 region has 19 residues. J gave up 0 bases and V 7 bases, and 16 bases lay outside the gene matches. Germline assignment: CDR1 SGHRS and CDR2 YFSETQ. The chain's CDR3 is CASLRPRQGAGYSNQPQHF. CDR3 in DNA: TGCGCCAGCTTACGGCCGCGACAGGGGGCTGGGTATAGCAATCAGCCCCAGCATTTT. Supplemented by reference TRBV5-1 and TRBJ1-5, the full variable domain reads KAGVTQTPRYLIKTRGQQVTLSCSPISGHRSVSWYQQTPGQGLQFLFEYFSETQRNKGNFPGRFSGRQFSNSRSEMNVSTLELGDSALYLCASLRPRQGAGYSNQPQHFGDGTRLSIL.

The J gene is TRBJ1-2, the V gene TRBV4-3, with TRBD1 matching over 9 bases. The V segment lost 0 bases and the J segment 3 bases; nucleotides outside the gene matches: 5. Germline V lookup: CDR1 LGHNA, CDR2 YSLEER. The CDR3 has 16 residues. In DNA form, the CDR3 reads TGCGCCAGCAGCCAAGAGGGGACAGGGAGTTACTATGGCTACACCTTC. Translated: CASSQEGTGSYYGYTF.